The rows below give T cell receptor beta chains drawn from one sample of a study of blood T cells in healthy people across ages. Each CDR3 protein gets one entry after TCRdb re-called the 5' RACE reads with MiXCR. The sample carries 1.8 million or so distinct CDR3 sequences, about 39% recorded once. Sequenced: blood. All receptors derive from a human donor in good health. Each CDR3 is given with its conserved first and last residue. Fields, in order: J gene, V gene, CDR3 length, CDR3 protein.

>TRBJ1-1|TRBV12-5|14
CASGLVDYGAEAFF
>TRBJ2-3|TRBV12-3/TRBV12-4|18
CASSISNSFRDRAATQYF
>TRBJ1-4|TRBV15|14
CATSRELGNEKLFF
>TRBJ2-6|TRBV11-2|15
CASSLLPSGANVLTF
>TRBJ1-2|TRBV21-1|15
CASSPNGETVYGYTF
>TRBJ2-7|TRBV7-2|15
CACSLGGGDSYEQYF
>TRBJ2-1|TRBV7-2|17
CASNLNSPRTQGNEQFF
>TRBJ2-7|TRBV4-1|16
CASSQAAGPTSYEQYF
>TRBJ1-1|TRBV20-1|14
CSAAQGFRNTEAFF
>TRBJ1-1|TRBV5-5|14
CASSLEPTSTEAFF
>TRBJ2-1|TRBV12-3/TRBV12-4|16
CASRRVCRGAGNEQFF
>TRBJ2-7|TRBV29-1|13
CSAKAYSGSEQYF
>TRBJ1-2|TRBV29-1|14
CSVDEYGDTYGYTF
>TRBJ2-1|TRBV28|16
CASRGLAGGSYNEQFF
>TRBJ2-1|TRBV6-5|13
CASLDPLYNEQFF
>TRBJ2-7|TRBV7-2|16
CASSLVAGAFSYEQYF
>TRBJ1-2|TRBV7-9|13
CASSLEEGIGYTF
>TRBJ1-5|TRBV27|15
CASSPYLTGDQPQHF
>TRBJ2-5|TRBV5-1|14
CASSLGGLQETQYF
>TRBJ1-1|TRBV19|14
CASSPGTMNTEAFF
>TRBJ1-2|TRBV24-1|14
CATSDADRDEGYTF
>TRBJ2-1|TRBV9|15
CASSVESGTYNEQFF
>TRBJ2-1|TRBV7-2|15
CASSLRSGGFDEQFF
>TRBJ2-5|TRBV29-1|14
CSVEGGTIVETQYF
>TRBJ2-3|TRBV20-1|16
CSARGLAVSSTDTQYF
>-|TRBV19|13
CASSGVDTLEQYF
>TRBJ2-3|TRBV5-6|13
CASSWTSTDTQYF
>TRBJ2-7|TRBV7-8|17
CASSYPRDRYSSYEQYF
>TRBJ2-3|TRBV7-3|11
CAAGDGDTQYF
>TRBJ2-1|TRBV12-3/TRBV12-4|15
CASSFGAGIFGEQFF
>TRBJ1-2|TRBV4-3|15
CASSQAPGSEDGYTF
>TRBJ2-4|TRBV12-3/TRBV12-4|13
CASSPAAKNIQYF
>TRBJ1-5|TRBV15|13
CATSRDRYQPQHF
>TRBJ2-2|TRBV4-2|15
CASSQDHLDTGELFF
>TRBJ1-5|TRBV6-1|14
CATQAVAGEQPQHF
>-|TRBV5-1|15
CASRYIAGDSYEQYF
>TRBJ2-1|TRBV21-1|16
CASSKDRASGGSEQFF
>TRBJ2-1|TRBV2|15
CASSYTGTANNEQFF
>TRBJ2-1|TRBV6-2/TRBV6-3|15
CASSPSGLGYNEQFF
>TRBJ2-7|TRBV20-1|14
CSAGWGPITTEQYF
>-|TRBV5-6|16
CASSPGTGGATYEQYF
>TRBJ2-5|TRBV2|12
CASKEIRETQYF
>TRBJ1-2|TRBV6-2/TRBV6-3|13
CASSREIGYGYTF
>TRBJ1-2|TRBV3-1|14
CASSPTRRGQGYTF
>TRBJ2-1|TRBV6-2/TRBV6-3|14
CASTDPEDYNEQFF
>TRBJ2-3|TRBV7-6|14
CASSLLSDTDTQYF
>TRBJ1-5|TRBV12-3/TRBV12-4|13
CASRPEGNQPQHF
>TRBJ1-2|TRBV6-2/TRBV6-3|14
CASSYSGTSYGYTF
>TRBJ1-4|TRBV7-9|17
CASGSRGPLATNEKLFF
>TRBJ2-3|TRBV7-2|14
CASSLARQTDTQYF
>TRBJ2-4|TRBV20-1|16
CSARVSGGLYKNIQYF
>TRBJ2-1|TRBV3-1|13
CASDGGGAVEQFF
>TRBJ2-3|TRBV5-1|15
CASSAGQVSTDTQYF
>TRBJ2-7|TRBV29-1|14
CSVVKDPSSYEQYF
>TRBJ2-3|TRBV29-1|14
CSVEGQGILDTQYF